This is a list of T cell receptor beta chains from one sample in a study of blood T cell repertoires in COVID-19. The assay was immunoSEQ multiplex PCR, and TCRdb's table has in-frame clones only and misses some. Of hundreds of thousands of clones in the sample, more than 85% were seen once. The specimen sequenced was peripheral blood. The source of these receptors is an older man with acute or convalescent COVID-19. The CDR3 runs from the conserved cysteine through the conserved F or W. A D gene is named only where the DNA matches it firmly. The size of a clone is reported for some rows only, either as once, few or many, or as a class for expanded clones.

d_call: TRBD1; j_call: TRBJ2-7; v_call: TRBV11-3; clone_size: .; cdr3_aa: CASSPSGTDSSYEQYF; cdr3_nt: TGTGCCAGCAGCCCATCCGGGACAGATTCCTCCTACGAGCAGTACTTC
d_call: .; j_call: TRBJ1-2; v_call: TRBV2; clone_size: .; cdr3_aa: CASSQEGIYGYTF; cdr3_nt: TGTGCCAGCAGCCAGGAGGGAATCTATGGCTACACCTTC
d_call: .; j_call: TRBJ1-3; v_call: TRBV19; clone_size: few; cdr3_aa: CASRRRGIGNTIYF; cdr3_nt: TGTGCCAGTAGACGTCGGGGGATTGGAAACACCATATATTTT
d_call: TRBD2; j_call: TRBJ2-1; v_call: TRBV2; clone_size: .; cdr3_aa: CASRLAGDNEQFF; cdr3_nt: TGTGCCAGCAGGTTAGCGGGAGACAATGAGCAGTTCTTC
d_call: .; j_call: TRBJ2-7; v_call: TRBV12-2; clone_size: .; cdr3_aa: CASRLSGVYEQYF; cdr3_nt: TGTGCAAGTCGCCTTAGCGGAGTCTACGAGCAGTACTTC
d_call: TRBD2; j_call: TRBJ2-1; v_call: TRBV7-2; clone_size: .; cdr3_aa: CASSSTSGGSWGEQFF; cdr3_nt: TGTGCCAGCAGCTCCACTAGCGGGGGGAGCTGGGGTGAGCAGTTCTTC
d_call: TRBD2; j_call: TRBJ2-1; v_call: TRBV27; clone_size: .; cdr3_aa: CASSLGLAGVDEQFF; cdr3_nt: TGTGCCAGCAGTCTAGGACTAGCGGGAGTGGATGAGCAGTTCTTC
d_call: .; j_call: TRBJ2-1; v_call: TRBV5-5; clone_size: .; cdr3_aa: CASSLETGENNEQFF; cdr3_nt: TGTGCCAGCAGCTTGGAAACAGGAGAGAACAATGAGCAGTTCTTC
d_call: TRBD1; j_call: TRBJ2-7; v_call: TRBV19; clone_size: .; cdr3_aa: CASSTTGGESYEQYF; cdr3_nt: TGTGCCAGTAGTACAACAGGGGGCGAGAGCTACGAGCAGTACTTC
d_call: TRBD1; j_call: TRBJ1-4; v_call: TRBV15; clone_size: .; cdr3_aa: CATSTGGWTGGATNEKLFF; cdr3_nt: TGTGCCACCAGCACTGGAGGTTGGACAGGGGGCGCGACTAATGAAAAACTGTTTTTT
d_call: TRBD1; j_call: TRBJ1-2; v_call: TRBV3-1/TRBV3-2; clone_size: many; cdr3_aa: CASSPRTGRDGYTF; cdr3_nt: TGTGCCAGCAGCCCCAGGACAGGGAGGGATGGCTACACCTTC
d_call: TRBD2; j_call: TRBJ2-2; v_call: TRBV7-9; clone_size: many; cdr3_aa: CASSLGLAGVAGELFF; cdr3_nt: TGTGCCAGCAGCTTAGGACTAGCGGGAGTAGCCGGGGAGCTGTTTTTT
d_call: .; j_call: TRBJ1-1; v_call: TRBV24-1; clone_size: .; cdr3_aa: CATSGNRNTEAFF; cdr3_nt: TGTGCCACCAGTGGGAACAGGAACACTGAAGCTTTCTTT
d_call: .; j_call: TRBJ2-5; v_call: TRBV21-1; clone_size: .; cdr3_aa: CASSKVLQDKQETQYF; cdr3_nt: TGTGCCAGCAGCAAAGTCCTACAGGATAAACAAGAGACCCAGTACTTC
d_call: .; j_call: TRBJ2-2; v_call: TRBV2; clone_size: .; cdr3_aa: CASRKDIAGELFF; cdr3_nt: TGTGCCAGCAGAAAGGACATCGCCGGGGAGCTGTTTTTT
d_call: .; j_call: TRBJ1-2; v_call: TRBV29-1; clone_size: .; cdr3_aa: CSVRSDYGYTF; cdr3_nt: TGCAGCGTTCGTTCTGACTATGGCTACACCTTC
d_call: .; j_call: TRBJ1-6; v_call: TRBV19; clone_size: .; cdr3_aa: CASSGAGVDNSPLHF; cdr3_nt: TGTGCCAGTAGTGGGGCAGGGGTGGATAATTCACCCCTCCACTTT
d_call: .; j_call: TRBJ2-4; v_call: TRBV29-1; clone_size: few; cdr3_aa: CSVGQHQDIQYF; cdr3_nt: TGCAGCGTTGGGCAACACCAAGACATTCAGTACTTC
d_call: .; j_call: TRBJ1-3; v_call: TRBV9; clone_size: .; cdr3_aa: CASSAYLGSRIPSGNTIYF; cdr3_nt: TGTGCCAGCAGCGCGTACCTGGGTTCGAGGATCCCCTCTGGAAACACCATATATTTT
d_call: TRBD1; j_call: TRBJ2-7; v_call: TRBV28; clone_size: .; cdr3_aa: CASSPRQGNSYEQYF; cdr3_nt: TGTGCCAGCAGTCCTCGACAGGGCAACTCCTACGAGCAGTACTTC
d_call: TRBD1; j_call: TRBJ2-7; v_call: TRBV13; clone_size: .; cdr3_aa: CASSLGPTGGYEQYF; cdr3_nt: TGTGCCAGCAGCTTAGGCCCGACAGGGGGCTACGAGCAGTACTTC
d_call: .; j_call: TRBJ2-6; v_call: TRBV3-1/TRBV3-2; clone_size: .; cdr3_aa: CASSQVIGSGANVLTF; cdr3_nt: TGTGCCAGCAGCCAAGTTATCGGGTCTGGGGCCAACGTCCTGACTTTC